The 19 T cell receptor beta chains in this list originate from one sample, sequenced in a study of OX40 agonist ivuxolimab in advanced cancers. The assay was immunoSEQ multiplex PCR, and TCRdb's table has in-frame clones only and misses some. The sample carries roughly 70,000 clones, 85% recorded once. The sequences come from CD4+ or CD8+ T cells sorted from blood, collected in a trial of the OX40 agonist ivuxolimab. The receptors stem from an adult with an advanced solid tumor such as melanoma, head and neck, liver or kidney cancer.

This sequence joins TRBV7-3 and TRBJ2-1; D may be TRBD2 (5 bases). V dropped 2 bases and J dropped 5 bases, with 13 bases sitting between them. The CDR3 totals 15 residues. Germline-derived CDR1 and CDR2 are SGHTA and FQGTGA. In nucleotides, the CDR3 is TGTGCCAGCAGCTTACGCCAAGCGGCAAACAATGAGCAGTTCTTC. Its translation is CASSLRQAANNEQFF.

The chain carries TRBV6-5 and TRBJ1-1; the D gene is possibly TRBD1 (6 bases). The CDR3 spans 14 residues. Germline-derived CDR1 and CDR2 are MNHEY and SVGAGI. The V and J ends lost 4 bases and 0 bases respectively, with 9 bases between them. The CDR3 loop reads CASSSPGVNTEAFF. The CDR3 DNA reads TGTGCCAGCAGTTCCCCAGGGGTGAACACTGAAGCTTTCTTT.

The V gene is TRBV14, the J gene TRBJ2-2; TRBD1 might be the D (6 bases). The germline gives CDR1 SGHDN, CDR2 FVKESK. The CDR3 is 16 residues long. Trimming removed 0 bases from V and 4 bases from J, with 12 bases in between. CDR3 amino acids: CASSQDLDRLTGELFF. As DNA, the CDR3 is TGTGCCAGCAGCCAAGATCTGGACAGACTCACCGGGGAGCTGTTTTTT.

This chain joins TRBV28 and TRBJ1-4; 12 positions match TRBD1. Germline lookup yields CDR1 MDHEN and CDR2 SYDVKM. Trimming cost V 6 bases and J 7 bases; bases outside gene matches: 9. This CDR3 has 16 residues. CDR3 in amino acids: CASSPRDRGLGEKLFF. DNA for the CDR3: TGTGCCAGCAGCCCCCGGGACAGGGGGCTAGGTGAAAAACTGTTTTTT.

This sequence joins TRBV4-2 and TRBJ2-5, with a tentative D call TRBD2 (6 bases). The germline gives CDR1 LGHNA, CDR2 YNFKEQ. Between the trimmed V and J ends, which lost 0 bases and 6 bases, there was a span of 8 bases. This CDR3 is 13 amino acids long. CDR3 in amino acids: CASSQDGGKTQYF. CDR3 in DNA: TGTGCCAGCAGCCAAGATGGAGGGAAGACCCAGTACTTC.

This rearrangement joins TRBV4-2 to TRBJ2-7; 10 bases map to TRBD2. This CDR3 is built from 14 residues. Germline assignment: CDR1 LGHNA and CDR2 YNFKEQ. Unmatched junction bases numbered 6, after V lost 3 bases and J lost 7 bases. CDR3 in amino acids: CASSQEREGQEQYF. In nucleotides, the CDR3 is TGTGCCAGCAGCCAGGAGCGGGAGGGCCAGGAGCAGTACTTC.

V is TRBV6-5 and J is TRBJ2-7; 10 nucleotides agree with TRBD1. Trimming at V came to 6 bases and at J to 4 bases, leaving 9 bases not matched to a gene. Germline values: CDR1 MNHEY, CDR2 SVGAGI. This CDR3 region has 15 residues. This CDR3 is CASSRPGQGSYEQYF. For the CDR3, the DNA is TGTGCCAGCAGCAGACCGGGACAGGGGTCGTACGAGCAGTACTTC.

The rearrangement joins TRBV6-5 to TRBJ2-2; 11 bases fit TRBD1. Germline V gives CDR1 MNHEY, CDR2 SVGAGI. V trimming: 4 bases; J trimming: 8 bases; junction bases outside the gene matches: 3. The CDR3 loop spans 14 amino acids. CDR3 in DNA: TGTGCCAGCAGTTGGGGACAGGGGGAAGGGGAGCTGTTTTTT. Amino acids: CASSWGQGEGELFF.

The V gene is TRBV6-1, the J gene TRBJ1-5, with D maybe TRBD1 (5 bases). The CDR3 sequence is 15 residues long. The V end was cut by 7 bases, the J end by 1 base, with 14 bases between. In germline, CDR1 is MNHNS, CDR2 SASEGT. This chain's CDR3 is CASKRGRESNQPQHF. The CDR3 DNA is TGTGCCAGCAAGCGGGGACGAGAGAGCAATCAGCCCCAGCATTTT.

The CDR3 DNA sequence: TGCAGTGCTAGAGTACCGGACGGAAACACCTTC. Protein product: CSARVPDGNTF. J is TRBJ1-2 and V is TRBV20-1; D gene unclear. From germline, CDR1 is DFQATT and CDR2 SNEGSKA (reference sequence). The CDR3 has 11 residues. Trimming left V 1 base short and J 12 bases short, with 12 bases between.

The rearrangement uses TRBV6-1 and TRBJ2-7; unclear D gene. Trimming removed 5 bases from V and 7 bases from J, with 9 bases in between. This CDR3 has 11 residues. Looked up from germline, CDR1 is MNHNS and CDR2 is SASEGT. CDR3 bases: TGTGCCAGCAGTTACACTGGGGAGCAGTACTTC. Translated, it gives CASSYTGEQYF.

This chain links TRBV2 with TRBJ1-4; D gene unclear. The germline V gene encodes CDR1 SNHLY and CDR2 FYNNEI. The CDR3 spans 15 residues. V was cut by 5 bases and J by 1 base, with 11 bases left in between. CDR3 residues: CASSPGRRTNEKLFF. CDR3 DNA sequence: TGTGCCAGCAGTCCCGGACGGAGAACTAATGAAAAACTGTTTTTT. Filled out from reference TRBV2 and TRBJ1-4, the complete variable domain reads EPEVTQTPSHQVTQMGQEVILRCVPISNHLYFYWYRQILGQKVEFLVSFYNNEISEKSEIFDDQFSVERPDGSNFTLKIRSTKLEDSAMYFCASSPGRRTNEKLFFGSGTQLSVL.

This clone was recorded a few times. The chain uses TRBV4-3 and TRBJ1-3; no reliable D call. The V gene lost 3 bases and the J gene lost 1 base, with 4 bases spanning the gap. CDR3 length equals 13 residues. Germline CDR1 is LGHNA and CDR2 is YSLEER. The CDR3 here is CASSHTSGNTIYF. CDR3 DNA sequence: TGCGCCAGCAGCCACACGTCTGGAAACACCATATATTTT.

This clone has a single count. V gene TRBV7-8 combines with J gene TRBJ1-2; D possibly corresponds to TRBD1 (6 bases). The CDR3 covers 16 residues. V shed 3 bases and J shed 0 bases, with 14 bases lying between them. The germline gives CDR1 SGHVS, CDR2 FQNEAQ. DNA of the CDR3: TGTGCCAGCAGCTTCAGGGCGGACAGATCTAACTATGGCTACACCTTC. It is translated as CASSFRADRSNYGYTF.

This chain connects TRBV6-5 to TRBJ2-5; unclear D gene. The CDR3 has 14 residues. Trimming left V 0 bases short and J 1 base short, with 6 bases between. Germline CDR1 reads MNHEY; CDR2 reads SVGAGI. CDR3: CASSYSMVQETQYF. As DNA, the CDR3 is TGTGCCAGCAGTTACTCGATGGTCCAAGAGACCCAGTACTTC.

V is TRBV6-5 and J is TRBJ1-3, with D hard to call. The V end lost 5 bases, the J end lost 3 bases, and 14 bases lay between the germline ends. The CDR3 consists of 15 residues. Germline V lookup: CDR1 MNHEY, CDR2 SVGAGI. CDR3 loop: CASSPRGSYGNTIYF. The DNA of the CDR3 is TGTGCCAGCAGTCCGCGAGGGTCGTATGGAAACACCATATATTTT.

The J gene is TRBJ2-1, the V gene TRBV7-8, with D perhaps matching TRBD2 (5 bases). This CDR3 contains 18 residues. Germline values: CDR1 SGHVS, CDR2 FQNEAQ. With 7 bases removed from V and 0 bases from J, the gap between germline ends came to 22 bases. Written as DNA, the CDR3 is TGTGCCAGCACCCTTGGAGTAGCGCCTAGTAGCTCCTACAATGAGCAGTTCTTC. It is translated as CASTLGVAPSSSYNEQFF.

The chain employs TRBV5-1 and TRBJ1-3; no definite D call. Trimming shortened V by 0 bases and J by 0 bases, and 7 bases separated the two germline ends. Germline values: CDR1 SGHRS, CDR2 YFSETQ. The CDR3 is 15 amino acids. The CDR3 DNA is TGCGCCAGCAGCTTGGTCTCCGGCTCTGGAAACACCATATATTTT. Amino acids: CASSLVSGSGNTIYF. The full variable domain, its missing parts supplied by reference TRBV5-1 and TRBJ1-3, is KAGVTQTPRYLIKTRGQQVTLSCSPISGHRSVSWYQQTPGQGLQFLFEYFSETQRNKGNFPGRFSGRQFSNSRSEMNVSTLELGDSALYLCASSLVSGSGNTIYFGEGSWLTVV.

This rearrangement joins TRBV7-2 to TRBJ2-3; D gene ambiguous. The V end was cut by 5 bases, the J end by 4 bases, with 7 bases between. This CDR3 region has 12 residues. Germline loops: CDR1 SGHTA, CDR2 FQGNSA. DNA for the CDR3: TGTGCCAGCAGCCGTGAGCCAGATACGCAGTATTTT. This encodes CASSREPDTQYF. The variable domain in full, completed from reference TRBV7-2 and TRBJ2-3, reads GAGVSQSPSNKVTEKGKDVELRCDPISGHTALYWYRQSLGQGLEFLIYFQGNSAPDKSGLPSDRFSAERTGGSVSTLTIQRTQQEDSAVYLCASSREPDTQYFGPGTRLTVL.